This T cell receptor beta chain is from a study of cytomegalovirus exposure and HLA in healthy donors. In the study overall: When about 400 donors were genotyped, approximately 81% of them were found to fall in the Caucasian-associated ancestry cluster.

Whole-study results and caveats: Available immune exposure information was restricted to CMV serostatus only. Productive status was seen about 87% or about 30% of the time for most TCR beta V segments in an earlier analysis.

60 Vbeta and 13 Jbeta primers were used in PCR. The assay was immunoSEQ multiplex PCR, and TCRdb's table has in-frame clones only and misses some. The sample includes about 170,000 clones, around 76% of them seen just once. In the case of this clone: Its specificity is not known.

The specimen was PBMCs. This receptor was taken from a woman aged 25 to 45 in good health and CMV-seropositive.

CDR3 in amino acids: CAWSVRGGERGYTF. The CDR3 DNA is TGTGCCTGGAGTGTGCGGGGAGGGGAAAGGGGCTACACCTTC. The rearrangement links TRBV30 to TRBJ1-2; possibly TRBD1 for D (5 bases). CDR3 size: 14 residues. The V and J ends lost 0 bases and 8 bases respectively, with 16 bases between them. Germline V gene sequence: CDR1 GTSNPN, CDR2 SVGIG (reference sequence). Full variable domain (outside the CDR3, taken from reference TRBV30 and TRBJ1-2): SQTIHQWPATLVQPVGSPLSLECTVEGTSNPNLYWYRQAAGRGLQLLFYSVGIGQISSEVPQNLSASRPQDRQFILSSKKLLLSDSGFYLCAWSVRGGERGYTFGSGTRLTVV.